The source of this TCR beta chain is a study of CD8 T cells in ankylosing spondylitis (dated by TCRdb to the late 2010s). Regarding the complete study: The study set out to find disease-linked TCR variants by profiling T cell receptor beta repertoires in ankylosing spondylitis patients and healthy donors. In total, the full study cohort was made up of 108 healthy donors and about two dozen ankylosing spondylitis patients. Peripheral blood was sampled, and synovial fluid was also collected from ankylosing spondylitis patients.

The instrument was an Illumina HiSeq 2500. TCR beta libraries were prepared by quantitative 5'-RACE with molecular barcodes. In the paper's pipeline: A new computational method based on a probabilistic model of VDJ rearrangement was used to identify disease-linked TCR variants. TCRdb itself trimmed the public reads at Q25 with fastp, ran MiXCR and retained productive beta chains. CDR3 protein sequences are deduplicated, and each keeps its most common genes and DNA. The V and J calls, along with clone size, are taken from TCRdb and not from the paper's own processing. The sample records 30,000 to 45,000 distinct CDR3 sequences, about 10% of which are singletons. Of the sample, just over 20% is held by the ten largest clones. This clonotype was found many times. Which antigen it targets is not known. No base qualities exist here, and no much larger clone lies one base off it. General conclusions and limits of the study: Some TCR beta motif variants had previously been reported in synovial fluid and blood of reactive arthritis patients, which suggested common disease-initiation mechanisms. The disease-linked clones were reported to be significantly enriched in matched synovial fluid samples from ankylosing spondylitis patients. A TCR beta motif of about 8 highly homologous amino acid variants appeared characteristic of blood from ankylosing spondylitis patients. In peripheral blood, the disease-linked clones were found at relatively low frequencies and had a CD8+ phenotype.

Synovial fluid samples and blood samples obtained from the same ankylosing spondylitis patients were matched. CDR1 and CDR2 (SGHDT, YYEEEE) derive from the germline V gene. V is clipped by 1 base and J by 1 base, and the sequence between their germline boundaries is 23 bases long. Spanning cysteine to phenylalanine, the CDR3 consists of 19 amino acids. Only CDR3 DNA remains: 57 bases, in frame from the first base. This receptor was obtained from a male donor with ankylosing spondylitis. Recombination connected TRBV5-6 to TRBJ1-1, with no confident D gene call. The sample consisted of synovial fluid, either unsorted or a sorted T cell fraction (not recorded which). The CDR3 region has the sequence CASSLYSPGVWSRNTEAFF. The DNA sequence is as follows: TGTGCCAGCAGCTTGTACTCACCGGGTGTTTGGAGTAGGAACACTGAAGCTTTCTTT.